Following are 5 T cell receptor beta chains from one sample sequenced in a study of T cells in Graves' hyperthyroidism and ophthalmopathy. RNA transcripts yielded amplified TCR beta CDR3 regions. First-round RT-PCR with HTBI primers amplified the TCR CDR3 region. TCRdb passed the multiplex PCR reads through MiXCR, listing each CDR3 protein once. The sample holds hundreds of thousands of distinct CDR3 sequences; around 15% are singletons and the top ten take approximately 3.8%. Sequencing input: blood. All receptors come from a woman younger than 45 with Graves' hyperthyroidism.

This clonotype was seen repeatedly, ten times or more. The V call is TRBV28, the J call TRBJ2-1, with D tentatively TRBD1 (5 bases). Deletions cut 3 bases from V and 5 bases from J, with 11 bases between. Germline CDR1 reads MDHEN; CDR2 reads SYDVKM. This CDR3 region has 14 residues. The CDR3 region is CASSFTGLNNEQFF. CDR3 in DNA: TGTGCCAGCAGTTTCACAGGCCTCAACAATGAGCAGTTCTTC.

This clonotype was observed at least ten times. This rearrangement joins TRBV20-1 to TRBJ2-7, with 7 bases aligning to TRBD1. The germline CDR1 and CDR2 sequences are DFQATT and SNEGSKA (reference sequence). Trimming removed 6 bases from V and 2 bases from J; junction bases left unmatched: 10. This CDR3 is 14 amino acids long. CDR3 sequence (DNA): TGCAGTGCCAGGGACCTGGACAGGACCTACGAGCAGTACTTC. Its protein is CSARDLDRTYEQYF.

J is TRBJ2-2 and V is TRBV5-1; D is possibly TRBD2 (5 bases). Trimming took 2 bases from V and 2 from J, leaving 19 bases between them. Looked up from germline, CDR1 is SGHRS and CDR2 is YFSETQ. The CDR3 totals 18 residues. The CDR3 region is CASSFIIQARANTGELFF. The DNA for the CDR3 is TGCGCCAGCAGCTTTATAATCCAGGCGAGGGCAAACACCGGGGAGCTGTTTTTT.

This clonotype was found a few times. The V call is TRBV4-1, the J call TRBJ2-1; 10 positions match TRBD1. V trimming: 2 bases; J trimming: 10 bases; junction bases outside the gene matches: 11. Germline V gene lookup returns CDR1 MGHRA and CDR2 YSYEKL. The CDR3 has 16 residues. CDR3 region: CASSQFQGTGVGEQFF. CDR3 in DNA: TGCGCCAGCAGCCAATTCCAAGGGACAGGGGTCGGGGAGCAGTTCTTC.

This clonotype was counted a single time. The chain is built from TRBV28 and TRBJ1-4; 7 nucleotides line up with TRBD1. CDR3 length: 15 residues. Germline trimming cut 6 bases from V and 7 bases from J; bases unmatched to any gene: 11. Per germline, CDR1 MDHEN and CDR2 SYDVKM. The CDR3: CASSETTGIFEKLFF. In nucleotides, the CDR3 is TGTGCCAGCAGCGAAACGACAGGGATTTTTGAAAAACTGTTTTTT.